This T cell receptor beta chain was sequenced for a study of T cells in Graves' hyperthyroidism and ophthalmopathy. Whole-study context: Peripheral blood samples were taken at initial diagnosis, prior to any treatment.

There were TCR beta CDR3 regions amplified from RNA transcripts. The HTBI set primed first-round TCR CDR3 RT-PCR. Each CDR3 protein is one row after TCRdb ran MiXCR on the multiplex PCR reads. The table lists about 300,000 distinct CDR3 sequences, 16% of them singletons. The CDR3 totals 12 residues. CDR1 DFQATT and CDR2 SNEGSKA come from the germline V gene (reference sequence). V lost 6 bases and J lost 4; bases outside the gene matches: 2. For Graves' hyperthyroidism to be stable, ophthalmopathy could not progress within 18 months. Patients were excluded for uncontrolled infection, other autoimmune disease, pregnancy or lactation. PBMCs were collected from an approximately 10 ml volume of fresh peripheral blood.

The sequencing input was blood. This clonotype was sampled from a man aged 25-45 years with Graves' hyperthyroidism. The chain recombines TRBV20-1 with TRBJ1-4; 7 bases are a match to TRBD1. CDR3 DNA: TGCAGTGCCCGGGACAGTAATGAAAAACTGTTTTTT. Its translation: CSARDSNEKLFF.